These 22 T cell receptor beta chains originate from one sample sequenced in a study of shared clonotypes between healthy human individuals. Clones were sequenced by immunoSEQ multiplex PCR, and TCRdb holds only the in-frame ones, with some missing. The repertoire holds hundreds of thousands of clones, more than 75% seen once, with roughly an eighth in the top ten. Sequencing was carried out using PBMCs. These TCRs come from a woman aged 40 to 55 in good health. Some clones in this sample may be carry-over from other donors' samples.

The chain links TRBV5-4 to TRBJ1-2, with D uncertain. Germline CDR1 and CDR2: SGHNT and YYREEE (reference sequence). There are 17 residues in the CDR3. V lost 4 bases and J lost 1, with 20 bases in between. The CDR3 bases are TGTGCCAGCAGCATTGGAGGTCCCCGACAAAGTAACTATGGCTACACCTTC. Translation gives CASSIGGPRQSNYGYTF.

The chain carries TRBV13 and TRBJ2-2; 8 bases align to TRBD2. V was clipped by 0 bases and J by 5 bases; unmatched bases: 5. The CDR3 extends over 16 amino acids. In germline, CDR1 is PRHDT, CDR2 FYEKMQ (reference sequence). CDR3 amino acids: CASSLGLGGRTGELFF. CDR3 sequence (DNA): TGTGCCAGCAGCTTAGGCCTTGGCGGGAGGACCGGGGAGCTGTTTTTT.

To note about this clone: Additional DNA sequences in this sample encode the identical CDR3. The chain uses TRBV5-6 and TRBJ1-2; no clear D gene. The CDR3 extends over 13 amino acids. Germline lookup yields CDR1 SGHDT and CDR2 YYEEEE. The V end was cut by 0 bases, the J end by 4 bases, with 7 bases between. CDR3 DNA sequence: TGTGCCAGCAGCTTGGAACGCGGCTATGGCTACACCTTC. Amino acids: CASSLERGYGYTF.

The gene calls are TRBV5-1 and TRBJ2-6; D is perhaps TRBD1 or TRBD2 (6 bases each). The CDR3 has 16 amino acids. Germline loops: CDR1 SGHRS, CDR2 YFSETQ. The ends were cut back, 5 bases at V and 0 bases at J, with 12 bases in the middle. The CDR3 sequence is CASSAGHRSGANVLTF. The DNA for the CDR3 is TGCGCCAGCAGTGCGGGACACCGCTCTGGGGCCAACGTCCTGACTTTC.

This chain links TRBV10-3 with TRBJ2-3; 7 bases are a match to TRBD2. This CDR3 is built from 14 residues. The V gene end was trimmed by 3 bases and the J gene end by 7 bases; junction bases not matched to a gene: 7. Germline V lookup: CDR1 ENHRY, CDR2 SYGVKD. CDR3 region: CAISERAGVNTQYF. In DNA, the CDR3 is TGTGCCATCAGTGAACGGGCGGGAGTAAATACGCAGTATTTT.

Points on this clone: At one end the junction does not follow the germline gene, possibly because of a read error. The J gene is TRBJ2-7, the V gene TRBV30; TRBD2 agrees at 11 bases. CDR1 is GTSNPN, CDR2 SVGIG, per germline (reference sequence). The CDR3 sequence is 16 residues long. The CDR3: CARSRGSGTSGYEQYF. For the CDR3, the DNA is TGTGCCCGGAGTAGGGGTTCCGGGACTAGCGGTTACGAGCAGTACTTC. Supplemented by reference TRBV30 and TRBJ2-7, the full variable domain reads SQTIHQWPATLVQPVGSPLSLECTVEGTSNPNLYWYRQAAGRGLQLLFYSVGIGQISSEVPQNLSASRPQDRQFILSSKKLLLSDSGFYLCARSRGSGTSGYEQYFGPGTRLTVT.

This CDR3 reads CASSYRGAGSYEQYF. As DNA, the CDR3 is TGTGCCAGCAGCTACAGGGGCGCGGGCTCCTACGAGCAGTACTTC. V and J are TRBV11-2 and TRBJ2-7; 7 bases match TRBD1. Germline V gives CDR1 SGHAT, CDR2 FQNNGV. CDR3 length: 15 amino acids. V lost 4 bases, J lost 0 bases, and 6 bases stayed unmatched.

The chain joins TRBV5-4 to TRBJ1-4, with D tentatively TRBD1 (5 bases). The V gene lost 0 bases and the J gene lost 0 bases, with 6 bases spanning the gap. The CDR3 spans 15 residues. Germline loops: CDR1 SGHNT, CDR2 YYREEE (reference sequence). The CDR3 sequence: CASSLGGSTNEKLFF. CDR3 nucleotide sequence: TGTGCCAGCAGCTTGGGGGGGTCAACTAATGAAAAACTGTTTTTT. Full variable domain (outside the CDR3, taken from reference TRBV5-4 and TRBJ1-4): ETGVTQSPTHLIKTRGQQVTLRCSSQSGHNTVSWYQQALGQGPQFIFQYYREEENGRGNFPPRFSGLQFPNYSSELNVNALELDDSALYLCASSLGGSTNEKLFFGSGTQLSVL.

The chain employs TRBV30 and TRBJ2-5, with TRBD2 matching 12 bases. V lost 0 bases to trimming and J lost 5 bases; unmatched junction nucleotides: 16. The CDR3 is 19 amino acids. Germline lookup yields CDR1 GTSNPN and CDR2 SVGIG (reference sequence). As DNA, the CDR3 is TGTGCCTGGAGTGTAGACCCTCCGACTAGCGGGAGTTTGGGTGAGACCCAGTACTTC. It translates to CAWSVDPPTSGSLGETQYF.

This rearrangement joins TRBV4-2 to TRBJ1-1; 8 nucleotides agree with TRBD1. This CDR3 has 15 residues. The V and J ends lost 4 bases and 0 bases, in that order; junction bases with no gene match: 4. Looked up from germline, CDR1 is LGHNA and CDR2 is YNFKEQ. This chain's CDR3 is CASSPRDRMNTEAFF. CDR3 in DNA: TGTGCCAGCAGCCCCAGGGACAGGATGAACACTGAAGCTTTCTTT.

The chain uses TRBV6-5 and TRBJ1-5; 7 bases match TRBD1. V shed 6 bases, J shed 6 bases, and the junction held 8 bases outside the gene matches. The CDR3 spans 14 residues. Germline V gives CDR1 MNHEY, CDR2 SVGAGI. The CDR3 spells CASSWDSSIQPQHF. The CDR3 nucleotides are TGTGCCAGCAGCTGGGACAGTTCAATTCAGCCCCAGCATTTT.

The chain employs TRBV4-2 and TRBJ2-2, with TRBD2 matching over 9 bases. Germline lookup yields CDR1 LGHNA and CDR2 YNFKEQ. CDR3 size: 14 residues. Trimming removed 8 bases from V and 5 bases from J; junction bases left unmatched: 6. CDR3 loop: CASGGTSQTGELFF. In nucleotides, the CDR3 is TGTGCCAGCGGTGGGACTAGCCAGACCGGGGAGCTGTTTTTT.

The chain has TRBV6-6 and TRBJ2-5; the D gene is possibly TRBD2 (6 bases). This CDR3 comprises 15 residues. Trimming pared 2 bases from V and 1 base from J, leaving 11 bases between. Germline V lookup: CDR1 MNHNY, CDR2 SVGAGI (reference sequence). In nucleotides, the CDR3 is TGTGCCAGCAGTTACAGTGGCGGGGTCCAAGAGACCCAGTACTTC. Encoded protein: CASSYSGGVQETQYF.

The V and J genes are TRBV27 and TRBJ2-7; perhaps TRBD1 as D (6 bases). CDR1 is MNHEY, CDR2 SMNVEV, per germline (reference sequence). The CDR3 length is 14 residues. V lost 6 bases and J 2 bases, leaving 14 bases between the germline ends. As DNA, the CDR3 is TGTGCCAGCAGGACCCGGGACAATACCTACGAGCAGTACTTC. Residues: CASRTRDNTYEQYF.

The CDR3 protein is CASSPAVLVILDTQYF. DNA for the CDR3: TGCGCCAGCAGCCCGGCGGTACTAGTGATCCTGGATACGCAGTATTTT. This rearrangement joins TRBV5-1 to TRBJ2-3; D is perhaps TRBD2 (5 bases). CDR3 size: 16 residues. V dropped 4 bases and J dropped 6 bases, with 21 bases sitting between them. Looked up from germline, CDR1 is SGHRS and CDR2 is YFSETQ.

The chain couples TRBV28 to TRBJ1-4; D is possibly TRBD1 (5 bases). Per germline, CDR1 MDHEN and CDR2 SYDVKM. CDR3 length: 15 residues. The V end was cut by 4 bases, the J end by 6 bases, with 15 bases between. The CDR3 here is CASSWTSGADEKLFF. The CDR3 coding sequence is TGTGCCAGCAGTTGGACCTCCGGGGCGGATGAAAAACTGTTTTTT.

The rearrangement joins TRBV7-9 to TRBJ2-5; either TRBD1 or TRBD2 may supply D (5 bases each). The CDR3 consists of 15 residues. The V end was cut by 0 bases, the J end by 2 bases, with 10 bases between. Germline V lookup: CDR1 SEHNR, CDR2 FQNEAQ (reference sequence). The DNA of the CDR3 is TGTGCCAGCAGCTTAGCAAGGGGACGGCAAGAGACCCAGTACTTC. As protein: CASSLARGRQETQYF.

The rearrangement uses TRBV7-2 and TRBJ2-7; possibly TRBD1 for D (5 bases). Germline loops: CDR1 SGHTA, CDR2 FQGNSA. Trimming removed 5 bases at V and 0 bases at J, with 20 bases between. The CDR3 length is 17 residues. CDR3 in amino acids: CASSPYPRAVDSYEQYF. The DNA for the CDR3 is TGTGCCAGCAGCCCCTACCCCAGGGCGGTGGACTCCTACGAGCAGTACTTC.

The CDR3 DNA follows: TGTGCCAGCAGCCAGGTGGCGGGATCCTCCTACGAGCAGTACTTC. This gives the protein CASSQVAGSSYEQYF. This chain uses TRBV6-1 with TRBJ2-7; D might be TRBD2 (6 bases). The CDR3 consists of 15 residues. The germline V gene has CDR1 MNHNS and CDR2 SASEGT. Deletions cut 6 bases from V and 0 bases from J, with 15 bases between.

There are a few counts of this clone. V gene TRBV7-6 combines with J gene TRBJ2-3, with 12 bases identical to TRBD2. The CDR3 has 15 residues. V dropped 2 bases and J dropped 6; count of bases not matched to a gene: 3. CDR1 SGHVS and CDR2 FNYEAQ come from the germline V gene. CDR3 sequence (DNA): TGTGCCAGCAGCTTATTACTAGCGGGAGGTGATACGCAGTATTTT. Amino acid sequence: CASSLLLAGGDTQYF. Full variable domain (missing parts from reference TRBV7-6 and TRBJ2-3): GAGVSQSPRYKVTKRGQDVALRCDPISGHVSLYWYRQALGQGPEFLTYFNYEAQQDKSGLPNDRFSAERPEGSISTLTIQRTEQRDSAMYRCASSLLLAGGDTQYFGPGTRLTVL.

The chain combines TRBV7-2 with TRBJ2-7, with 7 positions matching TRBD1. The CDR3 consists of 12 residues. Germline CDR1 SGHTA, CDR2 FQGNSA. V lost 5 bases to trimming and J lost 9 bases; unmatched junction nucleotides: 7. The CDR3 loop reads CASSPGGQRQYF. The CDR3 DNA reads as TGTGCCAGCAGCCCTGGGGGACAGAGGCAGTACTTC.

The gene calls are TRBV11-2 and TRBJ1-1; D not resolved. V lost 5 bases to trimming and J lost 6 bases, with 13 bases between them. Germline V gene data show CDR1 as SGHAT and CDR2 as FQNNGV. The CDR3 extends over 13 amino acids. CDR3 DNA: TGTGCCAGCAGCAAATTTGGGGTAGCTGAAGCTTTCTTT. It encodes CASSKFGVAEAFF.